This is a list of T cell receptor beta chains from one sample in a study of T cell responses to AZD1222 COVID-19 vaccine. Only in-frame clones appear in the TCRdb table, and some are missing; sequencing was by immunoSEQ multiplex PCR. The sample yields roughly 120,000 clones, 85% to 95% seen once. Sequencing was performed on peripheral blood, taken on day 0 of AZD1222 vaccination. The source is an adult in good health. Both conserved end residues are part of each CDR3. Fields, in order: J gene, clone size, V gene, CDR3 protein. Expanded clones are given a class, and other clones once, few, many or no size at all.

>TRBJ2-7|-|TRBV7-9
CASSLDTGQIYEQYF
>TRBJ1-3|-|TRBV9
CASSVGQSSGNTIYF
>TRBJ1-5|-|TRBV7-9
CASSSGRGVNQPQHF
>TRBJ1-1|-|TRBV11-2
CASSLGMNTEAFF
>TRBJ2-7|-|TRBV30
CAWSDAGWSAYF
>TRBJ1-1|-|TRBV6-2/TRBV6-3
CASSSRGLVTEAFF
>TRBJ1-6|-|TRBV12-3/TRBV12-4
CASSPGGNSPLHF
>TRBJ2-5|-|TRBV19
CASSSGNQYQETQYF
>TRBJ2-7|-|TRBV6-5
CASRNPSTRGNF
>TRBJ1-1|once|TRBV19
CASSVDRNTEAFF
>TRBJ2-1|few|TRBV18
CASSERPSGTTREQFF
>TRBJ1-1|once|TRBV7-8
CASSLAFYLKTAFF
>TRBJ1-5|-|TRBV12-3/TRBV12-4
CASTLGWAQPQHF
>TRBJ1-5|few|TRBV12-3/TRBV12-4
CASRGRWDQPQHF
>TRBJ1-1|-|TRBV4-2
CASSQDGVDGRRAFF
>TRBJ2-7|-|TRBV6-1
CASSVQGRLRLYEQYF
>TRBJ1-4|-|TRBV30
CAWSVEPATNEKLFF
>TRBJ1-2|-|TRBV5-1
CASSWQGDNYGYTF
>TRBJ2-1|-|TRBV27
CASSPRADTSSYNEQFF
>TRBJ2-7|-|TRBV5-4
CASSPGTSTPYEQYF
>TRBJ1-2|-|TRBV7-9
CASSSVPGLVTF
>TRBJ1-2|once|TRBV3-1/TRBV3-2
CASSQDRELNYGYTF
>TRBJ1-4|-|TRBV11-2
CASSLVFSTNEKLFF
>TRBJ1-6|-|TRBV5-6
CASSFQGSPLHF
>TRBJ2-7|once|TRBV5-8
CASDFGGYYEQYF
>TRBJ2-3|-|TRBV4-1
CASSQETTGTGFTDTQYF
>TRBJ1-2|-|TRBV30
CAYQGHDGYTF
>TRBJ2-5|-|TRBV10-3
CAISDAGSAETQYF
>TRBJ1-1|-|TRBV15
CATARGDMNTEAFF
>TRBJ1-2|-|TRBV2
CASTAESRGGYTF
>TRBJ1-6|-|TRBV7-9
CASSLGGTYNSPLHF
>TRBJ1-1|once|TRBV6-4
CASSDLPILGHTEAFF
>TRBJ2-2|-|TRBV3-1/TRBV3-2
CASSLPDSPNTGELFF
>TRBJ1-6|-|TRBV9
CASSVAGGRTNNSPLHF
>TRBJ1-6|-|TRBV19
CASSPRTVLGSPLHF
>TRBJ2-1|-|TRBV6-5
CARGGADEQFF
>TRBJ1-1|-|TRBV28
CASRTSAGNTEAFF
>TRBJ1-2|-|TRBV19
CASSISTAYGYTF
>TRBJ1-4|-|TRBV5-1
CASSWFATGATEKLFF
>TRBJ1-6|-|TRBV11-1
CASSLYRGYSPLHF
>TRBJ2-1|once|TRBV7-9
CASSLIGQGSYNEQFF
>TRBJ1-4|-|TRBV28
CASSLLGGTNEKLFF
>TRBJ1-2|-|TRBV28
CASSLYRGYGYTF
>TRBJ1-5|-|TRBV12-3/TRBV12-4
CASSLGANQPQHF
>TRBJ1-4|-|TRBV28
CASRGAANEKLFF
>TRBJ1-5|-|TRBV3-1/TRBV3-2
CASSQDHSGSGQPQHF
>TRBJ1-6|-|TRBV2
CASSERGQKGPFLSYNSPLHF
>TRBJ1-2|-|TRBV6-6
CASSYSKTGGPYTF
>TRBJ1-3|few|TRBV5-8
CASSLDTLSGNTIYF
>TRBJ1-2|-|TRBV5-1
CASSLGQGDDGYTF
>TRBJ1-2|-|TRBV6-5
CASRITGKFGYTF
>TRBJ1-1|-|TRBV10-3
CAISISGGEAFF
>TRBJ1-1|-|TRBV11-1
CASSLRQGAEAFF
>TRBJ1-1|-|TRBV19
CASRGGPLLDTEAFF
>TRBJ1-5|-|TRBV6-1
CASSDSYQPQHF
>TRBJ1-1|-|TRBV2
CASSTGVRTEAFF
>TRBJ1-6|-|TRBV25-1
CASTGLTNSPLHF
>TRBJ1-2|once|TRBV5-6
CASSLERLYGYTF
>TRBJ1-3|-|TRBV5-1
CASSLDGSPGNTIYF